This TCR beta chain emerged from a study of shared clonotypes between healthy human individuals. Sorted-subset replicate PCR reactions were performed with 200 ng DNA, corresponding to 30,000 or so T cell genomes. The data were produced by immunoSEQ multiplex PCR, yet TCRdb's version contains in-frame clones alone and is incomplete. The sample lists some 680,000 clones; roughly 72% were seen once. CDR3 length: 15 amino acids. From germline, CDR1 is KGHSH and CDR2 LQKENI. Trimming took off 2 bases at V and 2 bases at J, with 11 bases between the two ends. Whole-study findings and limits: Generation probabilities of non-shared clonotypes were lower (relative to those shared by all four donors). Donor scarcity curtailed the genetic and exposure-history diversity represented herein.

This clone was counted once. Its antigen remains unidentified. The sequenced sample was memory CD4+ T cells sorted from blood. Subset denoted: CD45RA-negative fraction. The J gene is TRBJ2-3, the V gene TRBV18; D is ambiguous. The sequence was obtained from a woman in her 30s in good health. In nucleotides, the CDR3 is TGTGCCAGCTCACCAATTGGGCCCTTCACAGATACGCAGTATTTT. It yields the protein CASSPIGPFTDTQYF.